Listed here are 13 T cell receptor beta chains from one sample, sequenced in a study of radiotherapy plus CTLA-4 blockade in lung cancer. The repertoire was sequenced with immunoSEQ multiplex PCR; TCRdb's copy has only in-frame clones and lacks some. The data show 75,000 to 100,000 clones, about 70% seen once. The source material was peripheral blood, sampled from a patient treated with radiotherapy plus ipilimumab. The receptors were sampled from a human donor with non-small cell lung cancer who had a partial response to radiotherapy plus ipilimumab. Some clones in this sample may be carry-over from other donors' samples.

This clone appeared a single time. J is TRBJ2-5 and V is TRBV7-3; 11 bases align to TRBD2. The CDR3 has 17 residues. Germline V gene sequence: CDR1 SGHTA, CDR2 FQGTGA. V trimming: 2 bases; J trimming: 4 bases; junction bases outside the gene matches: 9. The CDR3 DNA reads TGTGCCAGCAGCTTAGGGCTAGCGGGGGGCCGGGGAGAGACCCAGTACTTC. It translates to CASSLGLAGGRGETQYF. The complete variable domain, with remaining parts taken from reference TRBV7-3 and TRBJ2-5, reads GAGVSQTPSNKVTEKGKYVELRCDPISGHTALYWYRQSLGQGPEFLIYFQGTGAADDSGLPNDRFFAVRPEGSVSTLKIQRTERGDSAVYLCASSLGLAGGRGETQYFGPGTRLLVL.

This chain connects TRBV6-4 to TRBJ2-1; D unresolved. CDR1 is MRHNA and CDR2 is SNTAGT in the germline V gene. Deletions cut 5 bases from V and 7 bases from J, with 12 bases between. CDR3 size: 13 residues. The DNA for the CDR3 is TGTGCCAGCAGTCAGGAAAGTAGAAATGAGCAGTTCTTC. Its translation is CASSQESRNEQFF.

This clone was counted only a few times. The chain recombines TRBV7-9 with TRBJ2-3; a weak D match, TRBD2 (6 bases). Per the germline V gene, CDR1 is SEHNR and CDR2 is FQNEAQ (reference sequence). Trimming took 1 base from V and 7 from J, leaving 15 bases between them. This CDR3 region has 15 residues. The CDR3 spells CASSLVRGGPNTQYF. Here the CDR3 DNA reads TGTGCCAGCAGCTTAGTACGCGGAGGGCCAAATACGCAGTATTTT.

The chain has TRBV7-9 and TRBJ2-5; 9 positions match TRBD1. Trimming removed 5 bases from V and 5 bases from J; junction bases left unmatched: 6. From germline, CDR1 is SEHNR and CDR2 FQNEAQ (reference sequence). The CDR3 is made up of 14 amino acids. In DNA form, the CDR3 reads TGTGCCAGCAGCCGGACAGGGGTTGGGGAGACCCAGTACTTC. Its protein is CASSRTGVGETQYF. The complete variable domain, with remaining parts taken from reference TRBV7-9 and TRBJ2-5, reads DTGVSQNPRHKITKRGQNVTFRCDPISEHNRLYWYRQTLGQGPEFLTYFQNEAQLEKSRLLSDRFSAERPKGSFSTLEIQRTEQGDSAMYLCASSRTGVGETQYFGPGTRLLVL.

The chain has TRBV25-1 and TRBJ1-4; a possible D gene is TRBD1 (6 bases). CDR1 and CDR2 from the germline V gene are MGHDK and SYGVNS. Trimming took off 3 bases at V and 4 bases at J, with 6 bases between the two ends. This CDR3 spans 13 amino acids. The CDR3 DNA follows: TGTGCCAGCAGTGACAGGGGTAATGAAAAACTGTTTTTT. This gives the protein CASSDRGNEKLFF.

The chain has TRBV11-2 and TRBJ2-1; D not certain. This CDR3 is built from 12 residues. Germline V gives CDR1 SGHAT, CDR2 FQNNGV. Trimming removed 6 bases from V and 8 bases from J, with 11 bases in between. The CDR3 DNA sequence: TGTGCCAGCAGTCAGATCTCTGATGAGCAGTTCTTC. Translated: CASSQISDEQFF.

The chain is built from TRBV5-4 and TRBJ1-2; D not resolved. Looked up from germline, CDR1 is SGHNT and CDR2 is YYREEE (reference sequence). The CDR3 has 16 amino acids. Trimming left V 4 bases short and J 5 bases short, with 21 bases between. CDR3 sequence: CASSMEPGMLRYGYTF. The CDR3 DNA reads TGTGCCAGCAGCATGGAACCGGGGATGCTGCGTTATGGCTACACCTTC.

This clone showed up just a few times. The same CDR3 arises from other DNA sequences in this sample as well. The CDR3 loop reads CASSLDPGNYGYTF. The CDR3 coding sequence is TGCGCCAGCAGCTTGGATCCGGGTAACTATGGCTACACCTTC. This rearrangement joins TRBV5-1 to TRBJ1-2; D is ambiguous. Looked up from germline, CDR1 is SGHRS and CDR2 is YFSETQ. V was pared by 0 bases and J by 1 base, with 7 bases between. The CDR3 spans 14 residues.

The rearrangement uses TRBV5-6 and TRBJ1-1, with a weak D call TRBD1 (6 bases). V was cut by 5 bases and J by 4 bases, with 12 bases left in between. This CDR3 contains 13 residues. The germline V gene has CDR1 SGHDT and CDR2 YYEEEE. Here the CDR3 DNA reads TGTGCCAGCAGTCAACAGGGTCTCACTGAAGCTTTCTTT. This codes for CASSQQGLTEAFF.

The chain is built from TRBV30 and TRBJ2-7; TRBD2 matches at 7 bases. The junction had 9 bases not matched to a gene; V was cut back by 3 bases and J by 1 base. Germline V CDR1 and CDR2: GTSNPN, SVGIG (reference sequence). The CDR3 is 15 residues long. CDR3 nucleotide sequence: TGTGCCTGGAGGCCCGCGTCTAGCGGATCCTACGAGCAGTACTTC. Protein sequence: CAWRPASSGSYEQYF. Combining the CDR3 with reference TRBV30 and TRBJ2-7 gives the whole variable domain SQTIHQWPATLVQPVGSPLSLECTVEGTSNPNLYWYRQAAGRGLQLLFYSVGIGQISSEVPQNLSASRPQDRQFILSSKKLLLSDSGFYLCAWRPASSGSYEQYFGPGTRLTVT.

This clone was picked up a small number of times. This chain connects TRBV7-7 to TRBJ2-1, with D maybe TRBD2 (5 bases). The CDR3 contains 14 residues. V lost 6 bases and J lost 6, with 15 bases in between. The germline CDR1 and CDR2 sequences are SSHAT and FNYEAQ (reference sequence). The chain's CDR3 is CASSADPGGNEQFF. Written as DNA, the CDR3 is TGTGCCAGCAGTGCCGACCCCGGAGGCAATGAGCAGTTCTTC.

The rearrangement uses TRBV4-3 and TRBJ2-1; 9 positions match TRBD2. Germline trimming cut 1 base from V and 0 bases from J; bases unmatched to any gene: 7. The CDR3 spans 18 residues. CDR1 and CDR2 from the germline V gene are LGHNA and YSLEER. The CDR3 DNA sequence: TGCGCCAGCAGCCAAGGCCTAGCGGGGAGTTACTCCTACAATGAGCAGTTCTTC. Its protein is CASSQGLAGSYSYNEQFF.

This chain uses TRBV15 with TRBJ2-5; the match to TRBD1 covers 7 bases. CDR3 size: 16 residues. CDR1 and CDR2 (germline): LNHNV, YYDKDF (reference sequence). Losses at the gene ends were 1 base for V and 5 bases for J; bases not matched to a gene: 10. The DNA of the CDR3 is TGTGCCACCAGCAGAGGACAGGGTAGTAGCTCGGAGACCCAGTACTTC. Translation gives CATSRGQGSSSETQYF.